This T cell receptor beta chain came from a study of shared clonotypes between healthy human individuals (dated by TCRdb to 2018 to 2020). Regarding the study in general: A few men and a couple of women, aged 18 to 49 years, made up the cohort. To increase sequencing depth and limit assay-specific biases, different laboratories used diverse techniques to prepare libraries and sequence TCR repertoires. To estimate repertoire size and how much clonotype sharing occurs between individuals, the study deeply sequenced the blood TCR repertoires of 4 to 6 healthy adults. Each donor's leukapheresis produced roughly between roughly 0.9 and 9 billion PBMCs. For each donor, CD4 naive and CD4 memory were each run on three plates, CD8 naive on two plates, and CD8 memory on one plate.

This clone has a single count. Its antigen is unknown. Per-nucleotide qualities are absent, and no much larger clonotype sits a single base away. The germline V gene sets CDR1 to MDHEN and CDR2 to SYDVKM. From V the trimming removes 4 bases and from J it removes 2 bases, while the gene matches leave 4 bases of the junction unaccounted for. Including cysteine and phenylalanine, the CDR3 has 14 amino acids. Of the read, only the CDR3 DNA is kept; its 42 bases are in frame from base 1. Using the deep immunoSEQ assay, TCR CDR3 regions were amplified from genomic DNA by multiplex PCR. For each cell subset, the extracted genomic DNA was distributed evenly across all wells of several immunoSEQ 96-well plates, and each plate served as one replicate. For sorted subsets, 150 to 200 ng genomic DNA, equal to approximately 30,000 T cell genomes, was loaded into each replicate PCR. The purified libraries were quantified using a Qubit 3.0 fluorometer, sized with a Bioanalyzer 2100, and then quantified again using the KAPA Library Quantification kit. Every immunoSEQ 96-well plate was sequenced on a separate single-read 150-cycle Illumina NextSeq 550 flow cell. Processing in the source paper ran as follows. Because only junctional sequences without quality scores were contained in the immunoSEQ output, filtering matching that applied to full-length reads could not be performed. Sequences were annotated with PyIR, a Python wrapper for IgBLAST v1.9, and V/J genes and CDR3 were assigned using IMGT germline references. Reads were filtered out if the reads had weak V/J assignments (E-value above 1e-6), no CDR3, stop codons, out-of-frame junctions, or ambiguous translated residues. A V3J clonotype was defined by an identical inferred V gene, J gene, and CDR3 amino acid sequence. Percentage overlap between repertoires was calculated by dividing the number of shared unique clonotypes by the size of the smaller repertoire. RTK rarefaction, the Chao1 estimator, and Recon v2.1 estimates of unobserved clonotypes were used to assess repertoire richness. OLGA was used to compute generation probabilities for all TCRbeta clonotypes that the gDNA method yielded from a handful of donors. Not all clones reach the TCRdb copy of this immuneACCESS table, which keeps in-frame sequences only. Checked studies attribute under half of the gap to unresolved V genes and leave the rest unexplained. That table furnishes V, J and clone size, whereas the DNA furnished D and trimming. This sample has hundreds of thousands of clones in its table, and 97% of those were observed once. Of the sample, around 0.06% falls within the top ten clones.

On the study overall, not on this receptor specifically: Estimated clonotype richness was generally larger for naive than for memory subsets. Sampling was limited to blood, and TCR repertoires in tissue likely differ from TCR repertoires in blood. Because the study included a small number of donors, the genetic and exposure-history diversity represented was limited. Based on pairwise subsampling, the degree of clonotype sharing among donors was expected to be affected by sequencing depth. Rarefaction of sorted-subset datasets indicated incomplete sequencing despite the large sequencing depth. Compared with non-shared clonotypes, clonotypes shared by all four sorted-subset donors had higher generation probabilities. Across a handful of donors, about 5.2% of naive CD4, more than 3% of naive CD8, roughly 2.2% of memory CD4, and roughly 0.41% of memory CD8 clonotypes were shared.

Healthy HIV-negative adults with no recently reported acute infections or vaccinations were included as donors. Only Caucasian adults living in Nashville, Tennessee, USA were represented among the donors. CD4+ T cells were enriched by magnetic negative selection; naive cells were then positively selected on CD45RA, and the negative fraction formed the memory subset. After blood collection by leukapheresis, PBMCs were isolated using Ficoll-Histopaque density gradient centrifugation and then cryopreserved in the vapor phase of liquid nitrogen. Purity and quantity of every magnetically sorted T cell population were checked by analytical flow cytometry. Each sorted fraction had its genomic DNA isolated and then quantified by UV absorbance on a Nanodrop 2000c.

Sequencing was done on a sample of naive CD4+ T cells sorted from blood. Sample cell subset or site, as interpreted from the label and publication: CD45RA+ positively selected. The sequence derives from a woman in her twenties or thirties in good health. The sequence joins TRBV28 to TRBJ2-7; TRBD2 agrees with 8 junctional bases. For the CDR3, the sequence is CASSSSGLAYEQYF. In nucleotides, the sequence is TGTGCCAGCAGTTCCTCGGGACTAGCCTACGAGCAGTACTTC.